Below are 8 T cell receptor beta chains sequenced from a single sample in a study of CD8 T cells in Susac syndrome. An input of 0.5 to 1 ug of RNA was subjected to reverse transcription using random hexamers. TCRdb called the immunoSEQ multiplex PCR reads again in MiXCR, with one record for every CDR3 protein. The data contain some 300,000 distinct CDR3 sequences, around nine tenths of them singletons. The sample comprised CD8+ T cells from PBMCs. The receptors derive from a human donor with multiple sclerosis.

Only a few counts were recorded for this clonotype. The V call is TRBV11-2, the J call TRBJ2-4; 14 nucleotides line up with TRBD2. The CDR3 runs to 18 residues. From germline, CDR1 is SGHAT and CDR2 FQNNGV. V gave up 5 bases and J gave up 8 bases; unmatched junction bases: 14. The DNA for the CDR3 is TGTGCCAGCAGCCTCACCCCGGGACTAGCGGGAGTGGGGGACATTCAGTACTTC. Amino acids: CASSLTPGLAGVGDIQYF. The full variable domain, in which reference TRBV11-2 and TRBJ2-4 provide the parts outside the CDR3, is EAGVAQSPRYKIIEKRQSVAFWCNPISGHATLYWYQQILGQGPKLLIQFQNNGVVDDSQLPKDRFSAERLKGVDSTLKIQPAKLEDSAVYLCASSLTPGLAGVGDIQYFGAGTRLSVL.

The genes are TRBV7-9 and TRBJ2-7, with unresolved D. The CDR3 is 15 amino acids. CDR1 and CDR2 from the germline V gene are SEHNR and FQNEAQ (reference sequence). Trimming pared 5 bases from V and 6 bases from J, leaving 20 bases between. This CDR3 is CASSALGGRIGEQYF. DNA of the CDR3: TGTGCCAGCAGCGCCTTAGGTGGGCGGATCGGCGAGCAGTACTTC. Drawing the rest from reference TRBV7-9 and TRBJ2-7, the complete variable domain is DTGVSQNPRHKITKRGQNVTFRCDPISEHNRLYWYRQTLGQGPEFLTYFQNEAQLEKSRLLSDRFSAERPKGSFSTLEIQRTEQGDSAMYLCASSALGGRIGEQYFGPGTRLTVT.

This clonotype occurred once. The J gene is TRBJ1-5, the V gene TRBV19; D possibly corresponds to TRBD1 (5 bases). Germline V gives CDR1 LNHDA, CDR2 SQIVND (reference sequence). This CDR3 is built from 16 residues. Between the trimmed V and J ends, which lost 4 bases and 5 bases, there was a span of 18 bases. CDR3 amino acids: CASSTPRGGSDQPQHF. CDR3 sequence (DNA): TGTGCCAGTAGTACACCTCGGGGGGGGAGTGATCAGCCCCAGCATTTT.

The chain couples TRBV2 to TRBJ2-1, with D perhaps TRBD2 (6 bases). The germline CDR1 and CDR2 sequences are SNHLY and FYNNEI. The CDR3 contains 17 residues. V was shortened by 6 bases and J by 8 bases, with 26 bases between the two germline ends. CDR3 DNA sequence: TGTGCCAGCAGCCTAAAAGGGGTGCGGGGCTTGATTGATGAGCAGTTCTTC. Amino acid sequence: CASSLKGVRGLIDEQFF.

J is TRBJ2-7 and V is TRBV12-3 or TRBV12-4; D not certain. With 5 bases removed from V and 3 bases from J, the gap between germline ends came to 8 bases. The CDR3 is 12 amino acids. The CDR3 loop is CASSAPYYEQYF. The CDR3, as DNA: TGTGCCAGCAGTGCACCATACTACGAGCAGTACTTC.

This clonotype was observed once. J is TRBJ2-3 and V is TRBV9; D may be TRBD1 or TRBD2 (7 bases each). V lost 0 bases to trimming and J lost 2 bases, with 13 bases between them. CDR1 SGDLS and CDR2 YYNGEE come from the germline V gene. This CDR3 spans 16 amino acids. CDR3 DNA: TGTGCCAGCAGCGTAGCAGGGGGGGGCCACACAGATACGCAGTATTTT. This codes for CASSVAGGGHTDTQYF.

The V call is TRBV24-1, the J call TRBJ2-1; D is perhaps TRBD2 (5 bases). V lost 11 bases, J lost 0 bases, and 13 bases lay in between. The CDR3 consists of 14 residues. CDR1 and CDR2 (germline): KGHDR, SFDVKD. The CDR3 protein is CAISERSSYNEQFF. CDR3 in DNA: TGTGCCATCTCAGAGCGGAGCTCCTACAATGAGCAGTTCTTC.

CDR3 DNA sequence: TGTGCCAGCAGCTTCTATGGGACTAGCGGGAGCACAGATACGCAGTATTTT. It specifies CASSFYGTSGSTDTQYF. J is TRBJ2-3 and V is TRBV7-8; the match to TRBD2 covers 12 bases. The trim removed 3 bases at V and 0 bases at J, leaving 4 bases unmatched. The length of the CDR3 is 17 residues. The germline gives CDR1 SGHVS, CDR2 FQNEAQ.